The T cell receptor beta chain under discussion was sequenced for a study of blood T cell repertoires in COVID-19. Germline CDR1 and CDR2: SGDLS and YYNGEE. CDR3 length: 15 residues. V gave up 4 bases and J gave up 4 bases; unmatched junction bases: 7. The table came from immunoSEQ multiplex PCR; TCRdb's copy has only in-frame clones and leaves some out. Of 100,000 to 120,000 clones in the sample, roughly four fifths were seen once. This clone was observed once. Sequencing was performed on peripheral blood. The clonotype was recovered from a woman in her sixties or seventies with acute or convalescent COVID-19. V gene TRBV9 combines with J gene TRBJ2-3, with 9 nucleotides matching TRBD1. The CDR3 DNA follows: TGTGCCAGCAGCCTGGGACAGGGAGTCGCAGATACGCAGTATTTT. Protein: CASSLGQGVADTQYF. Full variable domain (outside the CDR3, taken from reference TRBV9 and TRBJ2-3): DSGVTQTPKHLITATGQRVTLRCSPRSGDLSVYWYQQSLDQGLQFLIQYYNGEERAKGNILERFSAQQFPDLHSELNLSSLELGDSALYFCASSLGQGVADTQYFGPGTRLTVL.